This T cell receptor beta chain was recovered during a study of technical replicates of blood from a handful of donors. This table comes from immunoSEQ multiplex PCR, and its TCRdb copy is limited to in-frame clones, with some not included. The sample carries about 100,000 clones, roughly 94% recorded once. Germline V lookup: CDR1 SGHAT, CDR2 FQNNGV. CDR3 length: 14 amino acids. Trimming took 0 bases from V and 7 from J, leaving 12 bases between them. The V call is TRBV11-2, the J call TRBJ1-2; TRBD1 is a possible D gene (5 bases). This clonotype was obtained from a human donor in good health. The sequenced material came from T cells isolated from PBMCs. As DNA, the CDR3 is TGTGCCAGCAGCTTAGATTTTCAGGGTACTGGCTACACCTTC. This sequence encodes CASSLDFQGTGYTF.